One and the same sample provided the 19 T cell receptor beta chains below, sequenced in a study of regulatory T cells in long-lasting Graves disease. Time point reported: newly diagnosed GD, antithyroid drugs for less than 3 months. The TCR library used RNA extracted from PBMCs. Construction of the TCR beta libraries employed iRepertoire HTBI primers in conjunction with Arm-PCR of CDR3 regions. Each CDR3 protein gets one entry after TCRdb re-called the multiplex PCR reads with MiXCR. Among approximately 460,000 distinct CDR3 sequences listed, about 15% were seen once. This same sample was also taken into another study, of T cells in Graves' hyperthyroidism and ophthalmopathy.

Sample: peripheral blood mononuclear cells (PBMCs), taken at new diagnosis, from a patient treated with antithyroid drugs. Receptor source: a woman in her thirties with Graves disease.

Comments on this clonotype: Possible read error: a much larger clone is one base away. This sequence joins TRBV20-1 and TRBJ2-5; weak D call: TRBD2 (5 bases). The V gene's germline CDR1 is DFQATT and CDR2 SNEGSKA (reference sequence). The CDR3 runs 18 residues. Trimming pared 3 bases from V and 11 bases from J, leaving 34 bases between. CDR3 protein: CSASGRERVGISHNEQYF. CDR3 in DNA: TGCAGTGCTAGTGGTCGTGAACGGGTCGGGATCAGCCACAATGAGCAGTACTTC.

This clonotype was recorded at least ten times. The chain combines TRBV10-3 with TRBJ2-7, with TRBD1 matching 7 bases. The V gene end was trimmed by 6 bases and the J gene end by 7 bases; junction bases not matched to a gene: 12. Germline V gene data show CDR1 as ENHRY and CDR2 as SYGVKD. The CDR3 is 14 residues long. CDR3 nucleotides: TGTGCCATCAGGCCCGGGACCCCCAGGGGGGAGCAGTACTTC. This sequence encodes CAIRPGTPRGEQYF.

This rearrangement joins TRBV19 to TRBJ1-1, with D possibly being TRBD1 (5 bases). Germline V lookup: CDR1 LNHDA, CDR2 SQIVND (reference sequence). Trimming took 5 bases from V and 7 from J, leaving 17 bases between them. The CDR3 has 14 amino acids. CDR3 sequence (DNA): TGTGCCAGTAGTTTATCAGGGCTCCGCGGTGAAGCTTTCTTT. It specifies CASSLSGLRGEAFF. Full variable domain (outside the CDR3, taken from reference TRBV19 and TRBJ1-1): DGGITQSPKYLFRKEGQNVTLSCEQNLNHDAMYWYRQDPGQGLRLIYYSQIVNDFQKGDIAEGYSVSREKKESFPLTVTSAQKNPTAFYLCASSLSGLRGEAFFGQGTRLTVV.

In the case of this clonotype: This may be a read error, as it is one base from a much larger clone. The final CDR3 position lacks the conserved phenylalanine or tryptophan, pointing to a likely read error. This chain connects TRBV2 to TRBJ1-1; 8 positions agree with TRBD1. CDR1 is SNHLY and CDR2 is FYNNEI in the germline V gene. The CDR3 loop spans 14 amino acids. Losses at the gene ends were 6 bases for V and 7 bases for J; bases not matched to a gene: 10. CDR3 in DNA: TGTGCCAGCAGGTTGGACAGGGTAGGCAATGAAGCTTTCCTT. Translated: CASRLDRVGNEAFL.

J is TRBJ2-2 and V is TRBV4-1, with D unclear. Germline CDR1 reads MGHRA; CDR2 reads YSYEKL. Trimming stripped 0 bases from V and 5 bases from J, with 4 bases between. The CDR3 consists of 13 residues. CDR3 sequence reads: CASSQESTGELFF. CDR3 nucleotides: TGCGCCAGCAGCCAAGAGTCGACCGGGGAGCTGTTTTTT.

V and J are TRBV20-1 and TRBJ2-4; 10 bases are shared with TRBD1. Trimming cost V 4 bases and J 0 bases; bases outside gene matches: 9. The germline gives CDR1 DFQATT, CDR2 SNEGSKA (reference sequence). The CDR3 runs 17 residues. CDR3 nucleotide sequence: TGCAGTGCTAAGACAGGGGGCCCTACTCTAGCCAAAAACATTCAGTACTTC. This gives the protein CSAKTGGPTLAKNIQYF.

This clonotype was observed a few times. The CDR3 region has the DNA TGTGCCACCAGTGACCGAATGTGGGGTAGCCATGAGCAGTTCTTC. It codes for CATSDRMWGSHEQFF. The chain combines TRBV24-1 with TRBJ2-1; D is uncertain. V lost 4 bases to trimming and J lost 8 bases, with 17 bases between them. CDR3 length equals 15 residues. The germline gives CDR1 KGHDR, CDR2 SFDVKD.

The count of this clonotype is one. The V call is TRBV28, the J call TRBJ1-5; a weak D match, TRBD1 (6 bases). V was trimmed by 6 bases and J by 7 bases, leaving 19 bases between them. Germline V CDR1 and CDR2: MDHEN, SYDVKM. The CDR3 is 15 amino acids. CDR3 region: CASSQQRAGGQPQHF. CDR3 nucleotide sequence: TGTGCCAGCAGCCAACAGAGGGCCGGGGGCCAGCCCCAGCATTTT.

This clonotype was recorded many times. J is TRBJ2-1 and V is TRBV7-3; weak D call: TRBD2 (5 bases). V gave up 4 bases and J gave up 4 bases, with 14 bases separating them. The V gene's germline CDR1 is SGHTA and CDR2 FQGTGA. The CDR3 contains 15 residues. CDR3 region: CASSSRGGSYNEQFF. CDR3 DNA sequence: TGTGCCAGCAGCTCCCGTGGAGGTTCATACAATGAGCAGTTCTTC.

Regarding this clonotype: A single base separates this from a much larger clone, so it may be a read error. The rearrangement joins TRBV20-1 to TRBJ2-1; 12 bases align to TRBD2. CDR1 and CDR2 from the germline V gene are DFQATT and SNEGSKA (reference sequence). V lost 7 bases to trimming and J lost 10 bases; unmatched junction nucleotides: 11. This CDR3 comprises 14 residues. CDR3 coding DNA: TGCAGTGTTCCTAGCGGGAGGGCTTCTTACGAGCAGTTCTTC. Translating it yields CSVPSGRASYEQFF.

This rearrangement joins TRBV7-9 to TRBJ2-6; 10 bases align to TRBD1. The CDR3 contains 17 residues. CDR1 is SEHNR, CDR2 FQNEAQ, per germline (reference sequence). With V trimmed by 2 bases and J by 7 bases, 8 bases remained unmatched. This CDR3 reads CASSLLGQGEGANVLTF. The CDR3 bases are TGTGCCAGCAGCTTACTCGGACAGGGGGAAGGAGCCAACGTCCTGACTTTC.

This clonotype has a single count. A much bigger clone sits one base away, suggesting this may be a read error. The rearrangement links TRBV20-1 to TRBJ2-5; no firm D call. The CDR3 is 13 residues long. Germline values: CDR1 DFQATT, CDR2 SNEGSKA (reference sequence). The CDR3 bases are TGCAGTGCGAGAATCCAATTTCAAGAGACCCGGTACTTC. This gives the protein CSARIQFQETRYF.

This clonotype was detected many times. The junction does not match germline at one end; this may be a read error. The V gene is TRBV5-1, the J gene TRBJ2-5, with D possibly matching TRBD1 (6 bases). This CDR3 comprises 14 residues. Per the germline V gene, CDR1 is SGHRS and CDR2 is YFSETQ. The CDR3 DNA reads TGTGCCAGCAGCTTCGGCCAGGGGCAAGAGACCCAGTACTTC. It encodes CASSFGQGQETQYF.

CDR3: CASSQLLRMGGTGSTEAFF. In DNA form, the CDR3 reads TGCGCCAGCAGCCAACTACTGAGAATGGGCGGAACGGGGAGCACTGAAGCTTTCTTT. This rearrangement joins TRBV4-1 to TRBJ1-1; D is unresolved. CDR3 length equals 19 residues. The germline gives CDR1 MGHRA, CDR2 YSYEKL. Trimming shortened V by 2 bases and J by 4 bases, and 26 bases separated the two germline ends.

The table lists this clonotype with a few counts. The chain is built from TRBV28 and TRBJ1-2; D is perhaps TRBD1 (5 bases). CDR3 length: 15 residues. The germline V gene encodes CDR1 MDHEN and CDR2 SYDVKM. Trimming removed 6 bases from V and 6 bases from J, with 20 bases in between. The CDR3 bases are TGTGCCAGCAGCCTTCCTCAGGGTTGGATCGATGGCTACACCTTC. This sequence encodes CASSLPQGWIDGYTF.

This clonotype was counted once. The chain couples TRBV6-5 to TRBJ1-3; no reliable D call. CDR3 length equals 16 residues. The germline V gene encodes CDR1 MNHEY and CDR2 SVGAGI. V lost 0 bases to trimming and J lost 0 bases, with 9 bases between them. The CDR3 region has the DNA TGTGCCAGCAGTTACTCGGGAGGTATCTCTGGAAACACCATATATTTT. Translation gives CASSYSGGISGNTIYF.

This clonotype occurred a few times. The V gene is TRBV10-3, the J gene TRBJ2-5; 9 positions agree with TRBD1. Germline-derived CDR1 and CDR2 are ENHRY and SYGVKD. This CDR3 spans 18 amino acids. Trimming removed 0 bases from V and 2 bases from J; junction bases left unmatched: 10. The CDR3, as DNA: TGTGCCATCAGTGAGTCGGAAATTATGGACAGGGGTCAAGAGACCCAGTACTTC. The encoded protein is CAISESEIMDRGQETQYF.

Many counts were recorded for this clonotype. This chain links TRBV12-3 or TRBV12-4 with TRBJ2-5, with 11 bases that match TRBD2. V lost 5 bases, J lost 4 bases, and 9 bases stayed unmatched. The length of the CDR3 is 16 residues. Here the CDR3 reads CASSAKAGLAGETQYF. CDR3 nucleotide sequence: TGTGCCAGCAGTGCGAAGGCTGGACTAGCGGGAGAGACCCAGTACTTC.

This clonotype has at least ten counts. This chain joins TRBV30 and TRBJ2-2; TRBD1 agrees at 11 bases. The CDR3 spans 14 residues. The junction had 1 base not matched to a gene; V was cut back by 3 bases and J by 4 bases. The germline V gene encodes CDR1 GTSNPN and CDR2 SVGIG (reference sequence). This CDR3 is CAWRGTGGTGELFF. The CDR3 DNA reads TGTGCCTGGAGAGGGACAGGGGGCACCGGGGAGCTGTTTTTT.